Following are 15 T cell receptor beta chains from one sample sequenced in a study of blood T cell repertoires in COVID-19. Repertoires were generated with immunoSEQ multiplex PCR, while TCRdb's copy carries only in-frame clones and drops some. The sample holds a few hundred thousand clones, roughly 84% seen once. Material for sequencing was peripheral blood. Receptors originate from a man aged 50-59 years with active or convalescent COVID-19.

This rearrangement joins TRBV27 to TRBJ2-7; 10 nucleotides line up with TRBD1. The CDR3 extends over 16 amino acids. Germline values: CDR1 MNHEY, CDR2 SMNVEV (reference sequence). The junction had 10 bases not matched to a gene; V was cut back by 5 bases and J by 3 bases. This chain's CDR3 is CASSPGQGSSDYEQYF. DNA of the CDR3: TGTGCCAGCAGTCCGGGACAGGGGAGTTCCGACTACGAGCAGTACTTC.

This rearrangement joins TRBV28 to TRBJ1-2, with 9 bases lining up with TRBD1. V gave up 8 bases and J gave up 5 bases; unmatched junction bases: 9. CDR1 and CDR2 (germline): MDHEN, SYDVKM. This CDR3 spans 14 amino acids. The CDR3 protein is CASRQGVYEYGYTF. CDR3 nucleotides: TGTGCCAGCCGACAGGGGGTTTATGAATATGGCTACACCTTC.

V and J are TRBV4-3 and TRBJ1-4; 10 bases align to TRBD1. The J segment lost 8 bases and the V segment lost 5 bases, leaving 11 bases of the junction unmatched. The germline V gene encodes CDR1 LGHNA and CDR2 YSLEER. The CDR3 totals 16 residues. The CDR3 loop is CASSFRGGGQGEKLFF. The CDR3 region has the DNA TGCGCCAGCAGCTTCCGAGGCGGGGGACAGGGGGAAAAACTGTTTTTT.

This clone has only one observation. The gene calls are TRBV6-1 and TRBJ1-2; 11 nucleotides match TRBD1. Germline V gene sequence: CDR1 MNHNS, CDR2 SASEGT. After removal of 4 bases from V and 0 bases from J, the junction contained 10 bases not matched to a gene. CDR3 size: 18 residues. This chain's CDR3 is CASSGRGQGATSNYGYTF. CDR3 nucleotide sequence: TGTGCCAGCAGTGGACGTGGACAGGGGGCAACATCTAACTATGGCTACACCTTC.

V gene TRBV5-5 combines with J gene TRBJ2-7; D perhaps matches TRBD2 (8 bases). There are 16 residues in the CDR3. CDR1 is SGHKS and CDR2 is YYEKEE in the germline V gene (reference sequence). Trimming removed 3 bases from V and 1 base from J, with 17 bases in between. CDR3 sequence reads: CASSWGRGGQSYEQYF. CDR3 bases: TGTGCCAGCAGCTGGGGACGGGGGGGACAGTCCTACGAGCAGTACTTC.

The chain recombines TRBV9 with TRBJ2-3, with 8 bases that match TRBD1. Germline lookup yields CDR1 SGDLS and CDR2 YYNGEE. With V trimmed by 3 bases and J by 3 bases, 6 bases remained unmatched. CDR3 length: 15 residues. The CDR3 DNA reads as TGTGCCAGCAGCGCGACAGGGGACGAAACAGATACGCAGTATTTT. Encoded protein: CASSATGDETDTQYF.

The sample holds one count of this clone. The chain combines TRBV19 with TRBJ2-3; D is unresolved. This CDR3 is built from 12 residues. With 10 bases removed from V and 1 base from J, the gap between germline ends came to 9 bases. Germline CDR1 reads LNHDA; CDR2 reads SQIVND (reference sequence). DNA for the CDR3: TGTGCCACCAGTCCGCGCACAGATACGCAGTATTTT. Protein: CATSPRTDTQYF.

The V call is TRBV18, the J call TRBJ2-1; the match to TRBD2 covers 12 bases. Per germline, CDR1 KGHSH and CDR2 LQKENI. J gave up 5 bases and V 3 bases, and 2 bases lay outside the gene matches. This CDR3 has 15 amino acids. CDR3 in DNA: TGTGCCAGCTCACCCCCTAGCGGGAGGGACAATGAGCAGTTCTTC. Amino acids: CASSPPSGRDNEQFF. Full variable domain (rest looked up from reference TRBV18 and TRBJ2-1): NAGVMQNPRHLVRRRGQEARLRCSPMKGHSHVYWYRQLPEEGLKFMVYLQKENIIDESGMPKERFSAEFPKEGPSILRIQQVVRGDSAAYFCASSPPSGRDNEQFFGPGTRLTVL.

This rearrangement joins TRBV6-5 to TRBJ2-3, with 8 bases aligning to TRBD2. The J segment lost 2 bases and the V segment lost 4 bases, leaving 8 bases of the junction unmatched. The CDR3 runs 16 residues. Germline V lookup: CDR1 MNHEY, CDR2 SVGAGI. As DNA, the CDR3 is TGTGCCAGCAGTTTCCTCTCGGGAGGGTACACAGATACGCAGTATTTT. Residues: CASSFLSGGYTDTQYF.

CDR3 nucleotide sequence: TGTGCCTCCGGCGGGATAACAACTGGCGAGCAGTACTTC. The encoded protein is CASGGITTGEQYF. The gene calls are TRBV28 and TRBJ2-7, with D perhaps matching TRBD2 (6 bases). This CDR3 is built from 13 residues. In germline, CDR1 is MDHEN, CDR2 SYDVKM. V lost 11 bases, J lost 6 bases, and 20 bases lay in between.

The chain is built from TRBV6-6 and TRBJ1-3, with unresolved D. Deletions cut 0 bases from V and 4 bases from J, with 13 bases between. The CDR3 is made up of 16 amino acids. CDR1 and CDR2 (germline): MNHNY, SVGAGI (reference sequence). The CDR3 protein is CASSYSTVGYGNTIYF. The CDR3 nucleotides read TGTGCCAGCAGTTACTCCACAGTTGGGTACGGAAACACCATATATTTT.

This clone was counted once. CDR3 in amino acids: CASSLGPNRGETQYF. CDR3 in DNA: TGTGCCAGCAGCTTAGGTCCCAACAGGGGGGAGACCCAGTACTTC. This rearrangement joins TRBV7-6 to TRBJ2-5, with 8 bases identical to TRBD1. V lost 1 base and J lost 5; bases outside the gene matches: 6. This CDR3 has 15 amino acids. Germline values: CDR1 SGHVS, CDR2 FNYEAQ. The complete variable domain, with remaining parts taken from reference TRBV7-6 and TRBJ2-5, reads GAGVSQSPRYKVTKRGQDVALRCDPISGHVSLYWYRQALGQGPEFLTYFNYEAQQDKSGLPNDRFSAERPEGSISTLTIQRTEQRDSAMYRCASSLGPNRGETQYFGPGTRLLVL.

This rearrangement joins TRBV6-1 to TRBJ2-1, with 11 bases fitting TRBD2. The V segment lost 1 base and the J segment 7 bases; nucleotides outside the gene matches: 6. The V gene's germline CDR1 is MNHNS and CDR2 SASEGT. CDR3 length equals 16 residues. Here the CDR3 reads CASSEGTSGRGNEQFF. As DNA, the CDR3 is TGTGCCAGCAGTGAAGGAACTAGCGGGAGAGGGAATGAGCAGTTCTTC.

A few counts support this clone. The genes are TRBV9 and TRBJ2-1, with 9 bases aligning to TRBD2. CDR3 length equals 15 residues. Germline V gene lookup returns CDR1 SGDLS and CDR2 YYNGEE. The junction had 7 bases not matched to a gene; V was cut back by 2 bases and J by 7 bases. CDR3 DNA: TGTGCCAGCAGCGTTGGCGGGAGGGCCCGAAATGAGCAGTTCTTC. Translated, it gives CASSVGGRARNEQFF.

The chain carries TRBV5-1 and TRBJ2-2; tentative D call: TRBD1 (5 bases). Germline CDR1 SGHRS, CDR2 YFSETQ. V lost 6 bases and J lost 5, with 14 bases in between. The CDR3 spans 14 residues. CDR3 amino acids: CASKGVPQTGELFF. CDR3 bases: TGCGCCAGCAAAGGGGTTCCCCAAACCGGGGAGCTGTTTTTT.